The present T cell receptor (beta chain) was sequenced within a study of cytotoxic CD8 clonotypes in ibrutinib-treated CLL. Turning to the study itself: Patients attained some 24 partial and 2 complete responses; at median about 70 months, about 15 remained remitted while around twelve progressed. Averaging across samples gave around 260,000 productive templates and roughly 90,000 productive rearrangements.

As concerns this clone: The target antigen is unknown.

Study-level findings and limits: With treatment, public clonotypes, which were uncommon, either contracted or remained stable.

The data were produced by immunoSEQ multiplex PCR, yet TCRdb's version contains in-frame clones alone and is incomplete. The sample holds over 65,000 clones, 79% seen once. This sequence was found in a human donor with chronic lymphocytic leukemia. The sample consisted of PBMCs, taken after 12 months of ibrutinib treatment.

The CDR3 loop reads CASSQEVSGSTDTQYF. In DNA form, the CDR3 reads TGCGCCAGCAGCCAAGAGGTTAGCGGCTCCACAGATACGCAGTATTTT. V usage is TRBV4-3 and J usage is TRBJ2-3; a weak D match, TRBD2 (6 bases). V dropped 0 bases and J dropped 2 bases, with 12 bases sitting between them. This CDR3 region has 16 residues. The V gene's germline CDR1 is LGHNA and CDR2 YSLEER.